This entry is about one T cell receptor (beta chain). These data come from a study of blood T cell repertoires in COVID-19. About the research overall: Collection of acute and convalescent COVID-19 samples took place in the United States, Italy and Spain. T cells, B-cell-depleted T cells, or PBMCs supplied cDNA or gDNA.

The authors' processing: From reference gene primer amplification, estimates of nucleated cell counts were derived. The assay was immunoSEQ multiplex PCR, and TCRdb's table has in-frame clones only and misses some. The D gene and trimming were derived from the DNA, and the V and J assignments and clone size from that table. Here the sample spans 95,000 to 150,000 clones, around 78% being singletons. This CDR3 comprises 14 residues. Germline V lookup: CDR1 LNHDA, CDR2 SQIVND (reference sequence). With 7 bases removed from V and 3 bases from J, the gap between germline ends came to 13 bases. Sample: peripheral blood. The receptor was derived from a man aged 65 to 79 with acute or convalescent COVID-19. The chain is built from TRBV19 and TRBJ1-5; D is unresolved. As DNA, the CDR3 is TGTGCCAGTACCGGGGATGGCGACAATCAGCCCCAGCATTTT. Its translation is CASTGDGDNQPQHF.